One and the same sample provided the 18 T cell receptor beta chains below, sequenced in a study of T-cell memory formation after mild COVID-19. TCRdb reprocessed the 5' RACE reads with MiXCR, giving one entry per CDR3 protein. This table has 200,000 to 250,000 distinct CDR3 sequences, approximately 9% appearing once. Source material: PBMCs or a T cell subset sorted from them (not recorded which). These receptors came from a young man who had mild COVID-19 (a few samples of this study predate the infection). Cell type and time point are not known.

The chain recombines TRBV12-3 or TRBV12-4 with TRBJ2-7; D is uncertain. V lost 2 bases, J lost 2 bases, and 10 bases lay in between. The CDR3 consists of 14 residues. CDR3 residues: CASSLRALAYEQYF. Here the CDR3 DNA reads TGTGCCAGCAGTTTAAGGGCGTTGGCCTACGAGCAGTACTTC.

This chain uses TRBV6-5 with TRBJ2-2; possibly TRBD1 for D (6 bases). Germline CDR1 and CDR2: MNHEY and SVGAGI. Trimming stripped 8 bases from V and 10 bases from J, with 20 bases between. The CDR3 covers 14 residues. CDR3 nucleotides: TGTGCCAGCGGCTACGTACAGGGCGGTGAGGAGCTGTTTTTT. Translated: CASGYVQGGEELFF.

The rearrangement uses TRBV6-2 or TRBV6-3 and TRBJ2-1; D is uncertain. This CDR3 is 13 amino acids long. V dropped 5 bases and J dropped 8 bases, with 13 bases sitting between them. Germline loops: CDR1 MNHEY, CDR2 SVGEGT. The CDR3: CASSLTSPHEQFF. The CDR3 DNA sequence: TGTGCCAGCAGTCTCACGTCACCCCATGAGCAGTTCTTC.

Only a few counts were recorded for this clonotype. The chain links TRBV5-1 to TRBJ2-5; D is perhaps TRBD2 (5 bases). Germline loops: CDR1 SGHRS, CDR2 YFSETQ. The CDR3 runs 15 residues. Trimming took 4 bases from V and 5 from J, leaving 18 bases between them. Here the CDR3 DNA reads TGCGCCAGCAGCCATCCTGGCCTAGCAGAGGAGACCCAGTACTTC. It translates to CASSHPGLAEETQYF.

The chain joins TRBV20-1 to TRBJ1-6; no clear D gene. Germline CDR1 DFQATT, CDR2 SNEGSKA (reference sequence). V was cut by 0 bases and J by 10 bases, with 16 bases left in between. The CDR3 spans 15 residues. The CDR3 DNA sequence: TGCAGTGCTAGAGATCTCCGGGGAACGGAATCACCCCTCCACTTT. Encoded protein: CSARDLRGTESPLHF.

In this sample, this clonotype turned up a few times. The chain employs TRBV27 and TRBJ2-1; the D gene is possibly TRBD1 (7 bases). Looked up from germline, CDR1 is MNHEY and CDR2 is SMNVEV (reference sequence). This CDR3 is built from 13 residues. With 2 bases removed from V and 15 bases from J, the gap between germline ends came to 17 bases. In DNA form, the CDR3 reads TGTGCCAGCAGTTTACTCCAGGGGGGAAGGGGGTTCTTC. It is translated as CASSLLQGGRGFF.

This clonotype appeared a few times. This chain connects TRBV6-6 to TRBJ2-1; the D is unclear. With 6 bases removed from V and 6 bases from J, the gap between germline ends came to 15 bases. The CDR3 contains 14 residues. From germline, CDR1 is MNHNY and CDR2 SVGAGI (reference sequence). CDR3 bases: TGTGCCAGCAGCCGGGCCTTGGCGAGCAATGAGCAGTTCTTC. It yields the protein CASSRALASNEQFF.

The genes are TRBV7-3 and TRBJ2-2, with TRBD1 as a possible D gene (6 bases). The CDR3 sequence is 14 residues long. Germline V gene data show CDR1 as SGHTA and CDR2 as FQGTGA. With 5 bases removed from V and 6 bases from J, the gap between germline ends came to 13 bases. CDR3 nucleotides: TGTGCCAGCAGCGCCAGGGGCGGAGCCGGGGAGCTGTTTTTT. It encodes CASSARGGAGELFF.

The chain uses TRBV7-2 and TRBJ1-1, with D maybe TRBD1 (6 bases). In germline, CDR1 is SGHTA, CDR2 FQGNSA. The CDR3 extends over 14 amino acids. V lost 5 bases and J 4 bases, leaving 14 bases between the germline ends. The CDR3: CASSRGGGSTEAFF. The CDR3 nucleotides read TGTGCCAGCAGCCGAGGAGGGGGAAGCACTGAAGCTTTCTTT. Combining the CDR3 with reference TRBV7-2 and TRBJ1-1 gives the whole variable domain GAGVSQSPSNKVTEKGKDVELRCDPISGHTALYWYRQSLGQGLEFLIYFQGNSAPDKSGLPSDRFSAERTGGSVSTLTIQRTQQEDSAVYLCASSRGGGSTEAFFGQGTRLTVV.

The gene calls are TRBV15 and TRBJ2-5; D might be TRBD1 (5 bases). This CDR3 comprises 17 residues. CDR1 LNHNV and CDR2 YYDKDF come from the germline V gene (reference sequence). The V end was cut by 3 bases, the J end by 1 base, with 18 bases between. The CDR3 loop reads CATSSGRKGPVQETQYF. The CDR3 nucleotides read TGTGCCACCAGCAGTGGGCGGAAGGGGCCCGTCCAAGAGACCCAGTACTTC. Supplemented by reference TRBV15 and TRBJ2-5, the full variable domain reads DAMVIQNPRYQVTQFGKPVTLSCSQTLNHNVMYWYQQKSSQAPKLLFHYYDKDFNNEADTPDNFQSRRPNTSFCFLDIRSPGLGDTAMYLCATSSGRKGPVQETQYFGPGTRLLVL.

V is TRBV3-1 and J is TRBJ2-1; D gene uncertain. V shed 4 bases and J shed 7 bases, with 8 bases lying between them. There are 12 residues in the CDR3. CDR1 LGHDT and CDR2 YNNKEL come from the germline V gene (reference sequence). DNA of the CDR3: TGTGCCAGCAGCCGCGCCTGGAATGAGCAGTTCTTC. Residues: CASSRAWNEQFF.

J is TRBJ2-5 and V is TRBV11-2, with 7 positions matching TRBD2. V lost 5 bases, J lost 4 bases, and 4 bases stayed unmatched. The V gene's germline CDR1 is SGHAT and CDR2 FQNNGV. This CDR3 region has 13 residues. CDR3 DNA sequence: TGTGCCAGCAGCCCGTGGACTAGAGAGACCCAGTACTTC. This gives the protein CASSPWTRETQYF.

This clonotype was seen a handful of times. The gene calls are TRBV10-3 and TRBJ2-3; 10 bases line up with TRBD1. Germline V gene data show CDR1 as ENHRY and CDR2 as SYGVKD. The CDR3 runs 14 residues. V shed 3 bases and J 4 bases; nucleotides not matched to a gene: 1. The CDR3 DNA is TGTGCCATCAGTGATGGGACAGGGGCAGATACGCAGTATTTT. As protein: CAISDGTGADTQYF.

Many counts were recorded for this clonotype. The chain has TRBV9 and TRBJ1-1; D not resolved. This CDR3 region has 13 residues. V shed 5 bases and J shed 4 bases, with 12 bases lying between them. Germline CDR1 reads SGDLS; CDR2 reads YYNGEE. The DNA for the CDR3 is TGTGCCAGCAGTTTAGGTCGAGGCACTGAAGCTTTCTTT. It encodes CASSLGRGTEAFF.

This chain joins TRBV6-6 and TRBJ1-5; possible D gene TRBD1, 6 bases. CDR1 and CDR2 (germline): MNHNY, SVGAGI (reference sequence). The CDR3 consists of 14 residues. V was cut by 4 bases and J by 6 bases, with 13 bases left in between. CDR3 bases: TGTGCCAGCAGTTGGGGGCAATGGGGTCAGCCCCAGCATTTT. As protein: CASSWGQWGQPQHF.

The table lists this clonotype with a few counts. The chain uses TRBV7-2 and TRBJ2-1; a weak D match, TRBD2 (7 bases). The length of the CDR3 is 14 residues. Germline CDR1 SGHTA, CDR2 FQGNSA. V lost 3 bases and J 7 bases, leaving 13 bases between the germline ends. The CDR3 spells CASSFGGGRNEQFF. In DNA, the CDR3 is TGTGCCAGCAGCTTTGGGGGGGGGCGGAATGAGCAGTTCTTC.

The V gene is TRBV20-1, the J gene TRBJ2-3, with TRBD2 identical over 11 bases. This CDR3 spans 15 amino acids. V was clipped by 3 bases and J by 1 base; unmatched bases: 3. Germline values: CDR1 DFQATT, CDR2 SNEGSKA (reference sequence). The CDR3 region has the DNA TGCAGTGCTAGCCTAGCGGGGGGTGGCACAGATACGCAGTATTTT. The encoded protein is CSASLAGGGTDTQYF.

The chain combines TRBV6-1 with TRBJ1-2, with no clear D. Germline loops: CDR1 MNHNS, CDR2 SASEGT. The CDR3 spans 11 residues. The V and J ends lost 4 bases and 7 bases respectively, with 7 bases between them. The CDR3 loop is CASSASFGYTF. DNA of the CDR3: TGTGCCAGCAGTGCAAGTTTTGGCTACACCTTC.